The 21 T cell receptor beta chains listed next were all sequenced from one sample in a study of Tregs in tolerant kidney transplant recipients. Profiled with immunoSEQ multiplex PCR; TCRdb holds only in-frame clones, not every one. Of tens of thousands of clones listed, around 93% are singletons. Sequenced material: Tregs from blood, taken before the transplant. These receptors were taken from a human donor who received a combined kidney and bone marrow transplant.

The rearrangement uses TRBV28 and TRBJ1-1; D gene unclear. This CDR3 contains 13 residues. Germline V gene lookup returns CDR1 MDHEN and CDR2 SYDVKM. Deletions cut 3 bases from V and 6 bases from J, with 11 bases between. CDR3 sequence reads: CASSLEVRAEAFF. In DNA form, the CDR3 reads TGTGCCAGCAGTTTGGAGGTGAGGGCTGAAGCTTTCTTT.

The CDR3 bases are TGTGCCAGCTCTCCGGGGGATAGAGATGGCTACACCTTC. Protein: CASSPGDRDGYTF. The chain recombines TRBV7-6 with TRBJ1-2, with D maybe TRBD1 (5 bases). The CDR3 contains 13 residues. Trimming cost V 8 bases and J 6 bases, with 16 bases left between them. Germline CDR1 SGHVS, CDR2 FNYEAQ.

The CDR3: CASSSEQGAYYGYTF. The CDR3 coding sequence is TGTGCCAGCAGCTCCGAACAGGGGGCTTACTATGGCTACACCTTC. The gene calls are TRBV7-2 and TRBJ1-2, with 9 nucleotides matching TRBD1. The ends lost 4 bases at V and 3 bases at J; junction bases unmatched: 6. The CDR3 covers 15 residues. Germline CDR1 reads SGHTA; CDR2 reads FQGNSA.

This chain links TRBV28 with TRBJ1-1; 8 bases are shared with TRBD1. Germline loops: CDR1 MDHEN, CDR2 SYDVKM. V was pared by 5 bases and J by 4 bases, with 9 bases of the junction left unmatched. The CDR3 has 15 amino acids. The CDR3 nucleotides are TGTGCCAGCAGTAACCCCGGACAGGGCGCCACTGAAGCTTTCTTT. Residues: CASSNPGQGATEAFF.

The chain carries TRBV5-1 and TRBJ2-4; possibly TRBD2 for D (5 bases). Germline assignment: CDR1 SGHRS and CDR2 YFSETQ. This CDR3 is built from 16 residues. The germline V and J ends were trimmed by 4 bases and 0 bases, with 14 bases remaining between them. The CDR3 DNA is TGCGCCAGCAGCGGGGAGACAACCCTAGCCAAAAACATTCAGTACTTC. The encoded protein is CASSGETTLAKNIQYF.

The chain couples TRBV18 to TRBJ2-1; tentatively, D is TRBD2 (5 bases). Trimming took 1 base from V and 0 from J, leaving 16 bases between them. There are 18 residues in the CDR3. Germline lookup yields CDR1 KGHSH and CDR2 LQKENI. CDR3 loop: CASSPLTPSRDSYNEQFF. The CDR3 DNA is TGTGCCAGCTCACCACTCACTCCCTCCCGGGACTCCTACAATGAGCAGTTCTTC. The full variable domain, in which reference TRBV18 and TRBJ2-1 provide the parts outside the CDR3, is NAGVMQNPRHLVRRRGQEARLRCSPMKGHSHVYWYRQLPEEGLKFMVYLQKENIIDESGMPKERFSAEFPKEGPSILRIQQVVRGDSAAYFCASSPLTPSRDSYNEQFFGPGTRLTVL.

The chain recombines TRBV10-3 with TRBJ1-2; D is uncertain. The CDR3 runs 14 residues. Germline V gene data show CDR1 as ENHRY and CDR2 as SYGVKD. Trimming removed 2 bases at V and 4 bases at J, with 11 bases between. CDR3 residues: CAISEPVLVYGYTF. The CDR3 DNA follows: TGTGCCATCAGTGAGCCCGTGCTAGTCTATGGCTACACCTTC.

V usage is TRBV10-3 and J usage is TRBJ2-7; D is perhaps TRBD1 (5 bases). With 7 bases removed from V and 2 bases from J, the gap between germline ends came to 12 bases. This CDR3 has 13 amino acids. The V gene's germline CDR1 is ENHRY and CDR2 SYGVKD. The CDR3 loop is CAITQPDTYEQYF. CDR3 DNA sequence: TGTGCCATCACTCAGCCGGACACCTACGAGCAGTACTTC.

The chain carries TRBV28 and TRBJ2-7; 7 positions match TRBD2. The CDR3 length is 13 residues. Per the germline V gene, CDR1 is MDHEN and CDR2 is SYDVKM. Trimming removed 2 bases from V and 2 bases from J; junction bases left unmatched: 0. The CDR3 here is CASSLGTTYEQYF. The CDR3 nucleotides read TGTGCCAGCAGTTTAGGGACTACCTACGAGCAGTACTTC.

CDR3 region: CASSLMGQGRETQYF. In DNA, the CDR3 is TGTGCCAGCAGTTTAATGGGACAGGGAAGAGAGACCCAGTACTTC. The chain joins TRBV28 to TRBJ2-5; 9 nucleotides match TRBD1. Germline CDR1 and CDR2: MDHEN and SYDVKM. Trimming removed 2 bases from V and 4 bases from J; junction bases left unmatched: 5. The CDR3 is 15 residues long.

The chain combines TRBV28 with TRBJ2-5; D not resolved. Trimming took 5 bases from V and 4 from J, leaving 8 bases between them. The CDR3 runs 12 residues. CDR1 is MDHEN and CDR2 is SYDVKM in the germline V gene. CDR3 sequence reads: CASSPQRETQYF. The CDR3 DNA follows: TGTGCCAGCAGTCCCCAACGAGAGACCCAGTACTTC.

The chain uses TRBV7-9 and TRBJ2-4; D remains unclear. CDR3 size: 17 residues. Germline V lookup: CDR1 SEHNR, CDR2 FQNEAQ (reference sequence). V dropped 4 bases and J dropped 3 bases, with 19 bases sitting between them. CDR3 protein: CASSSRPSGWDKNIQYF. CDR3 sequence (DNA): TGTGCCAGCAGCTCAAGACCTAGTGGGTGGGACAAAAACATTCAGTACTTC.

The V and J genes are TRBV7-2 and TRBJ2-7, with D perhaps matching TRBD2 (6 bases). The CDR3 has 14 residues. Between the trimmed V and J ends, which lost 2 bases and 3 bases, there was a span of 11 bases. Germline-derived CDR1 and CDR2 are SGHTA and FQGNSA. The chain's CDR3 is CASSLTGSGYEQYF. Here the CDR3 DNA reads TGTGCCAGCAGCTTAACCGGGAGTGGCTACGAGCAGTACTTC.

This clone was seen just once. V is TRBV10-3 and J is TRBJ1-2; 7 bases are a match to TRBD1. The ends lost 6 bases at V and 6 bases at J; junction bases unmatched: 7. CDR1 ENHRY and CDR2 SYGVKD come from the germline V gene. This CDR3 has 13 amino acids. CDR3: CAISLQGNDGYTF. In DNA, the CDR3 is TGTGCCATCAGCCTACAGGGGAACGATGGCTACACCTTC.

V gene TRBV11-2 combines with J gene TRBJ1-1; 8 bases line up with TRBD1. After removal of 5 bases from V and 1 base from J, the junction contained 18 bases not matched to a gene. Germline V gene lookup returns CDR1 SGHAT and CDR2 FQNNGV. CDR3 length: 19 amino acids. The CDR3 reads CASSPGQGRSRNQNTEAFF. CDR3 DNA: TGTGCCAGCAGCCCCGGACAGGGAAGGTCCCGAAACCAGAACACTGAAGCTTTCTTT.

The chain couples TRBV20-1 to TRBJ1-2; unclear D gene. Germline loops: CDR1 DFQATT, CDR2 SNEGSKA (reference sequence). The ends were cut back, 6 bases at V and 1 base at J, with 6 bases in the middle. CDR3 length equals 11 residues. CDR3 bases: TGCAGTGCCCCCGGTAACTATGGCTACACCTTC. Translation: CSAPGNYGYTF.

The chain's CDR3 is CASSPREYDEKLFF. As DNA, the CDR3 is TGTGCCAGCAGCCCTAGGGAGTATGACGAAAAACTGTTTTTT. This sequence joins TRBV7-6 and TRBJ1-4, with D hard to call. Germline CDR1 is SGHVS and CDR2 is FNYEAQ. The CDR3 spans 14 residues. Trimming cost V 5 bases and J 8 bases, with 15 bases left between them.

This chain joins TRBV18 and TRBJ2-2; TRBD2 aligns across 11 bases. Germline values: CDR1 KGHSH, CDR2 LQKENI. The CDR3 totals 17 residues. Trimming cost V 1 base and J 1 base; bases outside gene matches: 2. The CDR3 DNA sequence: TGTGCCAGCTCACCACAGGGGACTAGCGGGAACACCGGGGAGCTGTTTTTT. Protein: CASSPQGTSGNTGELFF. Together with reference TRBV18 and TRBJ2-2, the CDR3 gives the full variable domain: NAGVMQNPRHLVRRRGQEARLRCSPMKGHSHVYWYRQLPEEGLKFMVYLQKENIIDESGMPKERFSAEFPKEGPSILRIQQVVRGDSAAYFCASSPQGTSGNTGELFFGEGSRLTVL.

CDR3 region: CASSYRDRSYEQYF. CDR3 sequence (DNA): TGTGCCAGCAGTTACCGGGACAGAAGCTACGAGCAGTACTTC. The chain recombines TRBV6-6 with TRBJ2-7, with 7 bases matching TRBD1. The CDR3 consists of 14 residues. Germline CDR1 reads MNHNY; CDR2 reads SVGAGI (reference sequence). The J segment lost 3 bases and the V segment lost 2 bases, leaving 4 bases of the junction unmatched.

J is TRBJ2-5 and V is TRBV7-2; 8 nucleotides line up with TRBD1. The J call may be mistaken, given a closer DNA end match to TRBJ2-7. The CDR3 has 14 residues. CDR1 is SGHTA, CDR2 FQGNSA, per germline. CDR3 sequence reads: CASSPRTGNREQYF. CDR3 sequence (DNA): TGTGCCAGCAGCCCCCGGACAGGGAACCGCGAGCAGTACTTC.

The CDR3 is CASSLALADFYNEQFF. CDR3 DNA sequence: TGTGCCAGCAGCTTGGCCTTAGCGGACTTCTACAATGAGCAGTTCTTC. The gene calls are TRBV5-8 and TRBJ2-1, with a weak D call TRBD2 (6 bases). CDR3 length: 16 residues. In germline, CDR1 is SGHTS, CDR2 YDEGEE. V was shortened by 0 bases and J by 3 bases, with 13 bases between the two germline ends.